This T cell receptor (beta chain) was retrieved from a study of blood T cell repertoires in COVID-19. Study in general: Acute-phase and convalescent COVID-19 samples originated in the United States, Italy and Spain. From T cells, B-cell-depleted T cells, or PBMCs came the material, which was cDNA or gDNA.

V was clipped by 3 bases and J by 2 bases, with 12 bases between them. Germline CDR1 is SGHNT and CDR2 is YYREEE (reference sequence). This CDR3 contains 14 residues. Authors' processing steps: The authors estimated nucleated cell counts from reference gene primer amplification. Measured with immunoSEQ multiplex PCR; TCRdb has only the in-frame clones, and not every one. That table gives V, J and clone size, and the DNA gave D and trimming. The sample carries roughly 110,000 clones, more than 70% recorded once. This clone was found once. It was during active infection that Seattle patients were enrolled and then longitudinally followed.

The chain carries TRBV5-4 and TRBJ2-7; possible D gene TRBD1, 6 bases. Sample: peripheral blood. The TCR was taken from an older woman with COVID-19, enrolled during active disease. The CDR3 region has the DNA TGTGCCAGCAGCTCTCCAGGGGTTCCCTACGAGCAGTACTTC. Translation gives CASSSPGVPYEQYF.